The T cell receptor (beta chain) under discussion was sequenced for a study of shared clonotypes between healthy human individuals. Both subsets, CD45RA+ naive and CD45RA-negative memory, were split from the CD4+ cells. This table comes from immunoSEQ multiplex PCR, and its TCRdb copy is limited to in-frame clones, with some not included. The profile shows roughly 1,000,000 clones, around three quarters of them singletons. V was pared by 6 bases and J by 7 bases, with 9 bases of the junction left unmatched. The germline V gene encodes CDR1 MNHNY and CDR2 SVGAGI (reference sequence). This CDR3 has 15 amino acids.

V usage is TRBV6-6 and J usage is TRBJ1-4, with 9 bases aligning to TRBD1. Material for sequencing was memory CD4+ T cells from PBMCs. Subset here: CD45RA-negative fraction. This clonotype originated in a man younger than 30 in good health. Some clones in this sample may be carry-over from other donors' samples. The CDR3 bases are TGTGCCAGCAGCAGGGGGACAGGGATCAGTGAAAAACTGTTTTTT. Amino acid sequence: CASSRGTGISEKLFF.